This TCR beta chain is from a study of CD8+ T cells in alopecia areata. This CDR3 region has 15 residues. In germline, CDR1 is MNHEY, CDR2 SVGAGI. V was pared by 6 bases and J by 1 base, with 14 bases between. Sequencing used cDNA as its template, made by extracting RNA and reverse transcribing it. Here immunoSEQ multiplex PCR was the method, and the copy in TCRdb shows in-frame clones only, minus some. The sample shows about 200,000 clones, approximately 38% of them seen only once. Documented treatment: oral pan-JAK inhibitor, 5-10 mg twice daily. The clonotype comes from a human donor with alopecia areata. The sample was CD4+ T cells sorted from blood, taken between weeks 30 and 35, from a patient treated with tofacitinib. The V gene is TRBV6-5, the J gene TRBJ2-3; possible D gene TRBD1, 5 bases. The CDR3 reads CASRGLAIGTDTQYF. Here the CDR3 DNA reads TGTGCCAGCAGGGGGCTGGCGATCGGCACAGATACGCAGTATTTT.